Each of the 21 T cell receptor beta chains below was sequenced from the same sample in a study of regulatory T cells in long-lasting Graves disease. Sequencing libraries for TCR beta were prepared with iRepertoire HTBI primers and Arm-PCR of CDR3 regions. TCRdb analysed the multiplex PCR reads with MiXCR anew, one entry per CDR3 protein. Here the sample spans roughly 350,000 distinct CDR3 sequences, about 17% being singletons. The time point is: newly diagnosed GD, antithyroid drugs for less than 3 months. Isolated PBMC RNA provided the starting material for the TCR library. The data were also submitted as part of a second study, on T cells in Graves' hyperthyroidism and ophthalmopathy.

Sequencing was performed on peripheral blood mononuclear cells (PBMCs), taken at new diagnosis, from a patient treated with antithyroid drugs. Receptor source: a woman aged 18-29 years with Graves disease.

This clonotype was seen repeatedly, ten times or more. Given a much more abundant clone one base away, this may be a read error. This chain's CDR3 is CASRSSYEQYF. For the CDR3, the DNA is TGTGCCAGCAGATCCTCCTACGAGCAGTACTTC. V gene TRBV6-2 or TRBV6-3 combines with J gene TRBJ2-7; D gene ambiguous. The germline gives CDR1 MNHEY, CDR2 SVGEGT. The germline V and J ends were trimmed by 6 bases and 0 bases, with 3 bases remaining between them. The CDR3 runs to 11 residues.

The V gene is TRBV24-1, the J gene TRBJ2-2, with 8 bases that match TRBD2. Per the germline V gene, CDR1 is KGHDR and CDR2 is SFDVKD. Unmatched junction bases numbered 6, after V lost 4 bases and J lost 6 bases. The CDR3 spans 15 residues. The chain's CDR3 is CATSEPGLEPGELFF. The CDR3 bases are TGTGCCACCAGTGAGCCGGGACTAGAGCCCGGGGAGCTGTTTTTT.

In this sample, this clonotype turned up a few times. The chain links TRBV20-1 to TRBJ2-7, with D unclear. V was clipped by 5 bases and J by 5 bases, with 13 bases between them. This CDR3 region has 12 residues. Germline CDR1 is DFQATT and CDR2 is SNEGSKA (reference sequence). CDR3 loop: CSAHLIRDEQYF. The CDR3 coding sequence is TGCAGTGCTCATTTGATCCGGGACGAGCAGTACTTC.

This clonotype has a count of ten or more. V and J are TRBV30 and TRBJ2-7; the D call may be TRBD1 or TRBD2 (6 bases each). V gave up 0 bases and J gave up 3 bases, with 18 bases separating them. The germline V gene has CDR1 GTSNPN and CDR2 SVGIG (reference sequence). The CDR3 is 16 residues long. The CDR3: CAWSVRGRLWGYEQYF. CDR3 nucleotides: TGTGCCTGGAGTGTACGGGGGCGGCTTTGGGGCTACGAGCAGTACTTC.

This clonotype has at least ten counts. Relative to the germline gene, one junction end is altered; a read error may explain this. V is TRBV5-1 and J is TRBJ2-7; D gene uncertain. The CDR3 loop spans 13 amino acids. Per germline, CDR1 SGHRS and CDR2 YFSETQ. The CDR3, as DNA: TGTGCCAGCAGCCTACCTCCCTACTACGAGCAGTACTTC. Translated, it gives CASSLPPYYEQYF.

Worth noting for this clonotype: A much larger clone lies one base from this, so it may be a read error. The V call is TRBV6-2 or TRBV6-3, the J call TRBJ1-4; no firm D call. Per germline, CDR1 MNHEY and CDR2 SVGEGT. The CDR3 spans 14 residues. This chain's CDR3 is CGSSYTQQNEKLFF. CDR3 nucleotides: TGTGGCAGCAGTTACACACAGCAGAATGAAAAACTGTTTTTT.

CDR3 DNA sequence: TGTGCTAGTGGACCCCAGGGGGTCACCGGGGAGCTGTTTTTT. Protein product: CASGPQGVTGELFF. The chain recombines TRBV12-5 with TRBJ2-2, with 7 bases that match TRBD1. The CDR3 is made up of 14 amino acids. Germline V gene sequence: CDR1 LGHNT, CDR2 FRNRAP. V was pared by 6 bases and J by 4 bases, with 5 bases of the junction left unmatched.

This clonotype came up many times. The chain links TRBV7-3 to TRBJ1-1, with unresolved D. CDR1 is SGHTA, CDR2 FQGTGA, per germline. V lost 0 bases, J lost 4 bases, and 15 bases lay in between. The CDR3 runs to 16 residues. The CDR3 nucleotides are TGTGCCAGCAGCTTAACGGCGACCGGGTCGGTCACTGAAGCTTTCTTT. It yields the protein CASSLTATGSVTEAFF.

This clonotype was detected many times. The chain uses TRBV12-5 and TRBJ2-1; D possibly corresponds to TRBD1 (6 bases). V lost 2 bases and J lost 0, with 8 bases in between. Germline CDR1 and CDR2: LGHNT and FRNRAP. The length of the CDR3 is 15 residues. The CDR3 nucleotides are TGTGCTAGTGGTTTGACAGGGCTCTCCTACAATGAGCAGTTCTTC. This codes for CASGLTGLSYNEQFF.

The rearrangement uses TRBV6-1 and TRBJ2-7; 9 bases are shared with TRBD1. From germline, CDR1 is MNHNS and CDR2 SASEGT. With 6 bases clipped from V and 6 bases from J, the junction kept 6 bases outside the gene matches. The CDR3 loop spans 13 amino acids. The CDR3 sequence is CASRRDRVGEQYF. CDR3 nucleotide sequence: TGTGCCAGCAGGAGGGACAGGGTAGGCGAGCAGTACTTC.

This clonotype was seen ten or more times. This chain links TRBV11-3 with TRBJ1-2; unclear D gene. The CDR3 contains 12 residues. Trimming took 5 bases from V and 8 from J, leaving 12 bases between them. Germline V gene data show CDR1 as SGHNT and CDR2 as YENEEA. The CDR3 DNA reads TGTGCCAGCAGCGAAGGGAAGGAAGGCTACACCTTC. It yields the protein CASSEGKEGYTF.

The V call is TRBV28, the J call TRBJ2-5; 7 bases align to TRBD1. CDR1 MDHEN and CDR2 SYDVKM come from the germline V gene. This CDR3 is built from 14 residues. With 4 bases clipped from V and 5 bases from J, the junction kept 7 bases outside the gene matches. The CDR3 DNA sequence: TGTGCCAGCAGTTCACAGGGGATGGGTGAGACCCAGTACTTC. Protein sequence: CASSSQGMGETQYF.

This clonotype has only a few counts. The genes are TRBV12-3 or TRBV12-4 and TRBJ1-2; no reliable D call. The CDR3 has 13 amino acids. V lost 6 bases and J 0 bases, leaving 8 bases between the germline ends. Written as DNA, the CDR3 is TGTGCCAGCAGAAGAGGTCCTAACTATGGCTACACCTTC. Translation: CASRRGPNYGYTF.

The table lists this clonotype with a few counts. This chain links TRBV20-1 with TRBJ2-3; D not certain. CDR3 length equals 11 residues. The V and J ends lost 5 bases and 5 bases respectively, with 8 bases between them. Germline V lookup: CDR1 DFQATT, CDR2 SNEGSKA (reference sequence). The CDR3 loop is CSAHHKDTQYF. The CDR3 DNA sequence: TGCAGTGCTCACCACAAAGATACGCAGTATTTT.

This clonotype was recorded at least ten times. This chain uses TRBV30 with TRBJ1-2; D not resolved. Germline V lookup: CDR1 GTSNPN, CDR2 SVGIG (reference sequence). The CDR3 is 12 amino acids. V dropped 4 bases and J dropped 4 bases, with 10 bases sitting between them. CDR3 protein: CAWTGTGYGYTF. CDR3 nucleotides: TGTGCCTGGACTGGTACGGGCTATGGCTACACCTTC.

This clonotype was seen many times. The chain uses TRBV10-2 and TRBJ2-1, with 8 nucleotides matching TRBD1. This CDR3 spans 15 amino acids. Germline V CDR1 and CDR2: WSHSY, SAAADI. With 2 bases clipped from V and 5 bases from J, the junction kept 5 bases outside the gene matches. This chain's CDR3 is CASSEAGGVNNEQFF. The CDR3 DNA follows: TGCGCCAGCAGTGAGGCAGGGGGCGTCAACAATGAGCAGTTCTTC.

This clonotype was seen at least ten times. V and J are TRBV7-3 and TRBJ1-1; perhaps TRBD1 as D (5 bases). The germline gives CDR1 SGHTA, CDR2 FQGTGA. This CDR3 region has 13 residues. The V end lost 6 bases, the J end lost 1 base, and 9 bases lay between the germline ends. This CDR3 reads CASRFQGNTEAFF. CDR3 in DNA: TGTGCCAGCAGGTTCCAGGGGAACACTGAAGCTTTCTTT.

There are many counts of this clonotype. The rearrangement links TRBV28 to TRBJ2-2; no clear D gene. The CDR3 is 13 residues long. V was trimmed by 5 bases and J by 8 bases, leaving 12 bases between them. CDR1 and CDR2 from the germline V gene are MDHEN and SYDVKM. The CDR3 loop is CASSPDLAGELFF. In DNA, the CDR3 is TGTGCCAGCAGTCCTGACCTCGCGGGGGAGCTGTTTTTT.

This clonotype was seen at least ten times. V is TRBV3-1 and J is TRBJ2-1, with D tentatively TRBD2 (6 bases). The CDR3 is made up of 15 amino acids. Germline loops: CDR1 LGHDT, CDR2 YNNKEL (reference sequence). Trimming removed 4 bases at V and 0 bases at J, with 10 bases between. In DNA form, the CDR3 reads TGTGCCAGCAGCCTTAGCGGTTACTCCTACAATGAGCAGTTCTTC. Translation: CASSLSGYSYNEQFF.

This clonotype was detected many times. The DNA for the CDR3 is TGTGCCAGCAGTGATGGGAGGGCCAGCACAGATACGCAGTATTTT. This encodes CASSDGRASTDTQYF. The gene calls are TRBV2 and TRBJ2-3; 7 nucleotides align to TRBD2. Germline V gives CDR1 SNHLY, CDR2 FYNNEI. CDR3 length equals 15 residues. Trimming cost V 3 bases and J 0 bases; bases outside gene matches: 3.

This clonotype was found a few times. V gene TRBV20-1 combines with J gene TRBJ1-2; 7 nucleotides match TRBD1. The CDR3 length is 14 residues. V lost 6 bases to trimming and J lost 8 bases; unmatched junction nucleotides: 15. CDR1 DFQATT and CDR2 SNEGSKA come from the germline V gene (reference sequence). The DNA for the CDR3 is TGCAGTGCCATTCAAAGAACAGGGGTGGACGGCTACACCTTC. It is translated as CSAIQRTGVDGYTF.